The subject of this entry is one T cell receptor beta chain. What it binds is not known. Likely a read error: the CDR3 ends without its conserved phenylalanine or tryptophan. CDR3 length: 12 residues. The germline CDR1 and CDR2 sequences are SQVTM and ANQGSEA. This specimen belongs to a study of tumor and adjacent non-tumor tissue in lung cancer. On the study more broadly: Histology: 11 to 13 adenocarcinoma, a couple of squamous cell carcinoma, 1 small cell lung cancer. Each sample yielded around 4 million productive TCRbeta reads on average. Whole-study results and caveats: TCR diversity was significantly greater in tumor than normal lung tissue.

The template was RNA from unsorted bulk tissue. Donors were chemotherapy-naive, newly diagnosed lung cancer surgical patients in China, August–late 2014. Three rounds of nested PCR, following a modified ARM-PCR protocol, produced the TCRbeta library. Using its own MiXCR run on the multiplex PCR reads, TCRdb lists one record per CDR3 protein. In the table there are tens of thousands of distinct CDR3 sequences, more than 60% of which are singletons. V gene TRBV29-1 combines with J gene TRBJ1-1; D is undetermined. Sample: lung tumor tissue. The receptor's source is a woman in her forties or fifties with non-small cell lung cancer. CDR3 sequence: CSSLDLNIEAFS. CDR3 in DNA: TGCAGCTCCCTGGATCTGAACATTGAAGCTTTCTCT.